The 32 T cell receptor beta chains listed next were all sequenced from one sample in a study of cytomegalovirus exposure and HLA in healthy donors. With 60 Vbeta and 13 Jbeta primers, the PCR was carried out. Sequenced by immunoSEQ multiplex PCR; TCRdb stores in-frame clones only, minus some. In the table there are about 180,000 clones, 65% to 75% of which are singletons. Sample: PBMCs. The receptors shown here come from a human donor in good health.

This sequence joins TRBV5-1 and TRBJ1-2; 7 bases map to TRBD1. From germline, CDR1 is SGHRS and CDR2 YFSETQ. This CDR3 region has 13 residues. V lost 4 bases and J lost 8; bases outside the gene matches: 8. The CDR3 reads CASSPQGSEGYTF. The CDR3 DNA reads as TGCGCCAGCAGCCCACAGGGGAGCGAGGGCTACACCTTC.

By frequency in the sample, this clone is large. The chain recombines TRBV2 with TRBJ1-6; 9 bases align to TRBD1. Unmatched junction bases numbered 5, after V lost 6 bases and J lost 5 bases. This CDR3 has 15 amino acids. Germline CDR1 SNHLY, CDR2 FYNNEI. CDR3 DNA: TGTGCCAGCAGGGACGGGACAGGGAATAATTCACCCCTCCACTTT. Protein product: CASRDGTGNNSPLHF.

This rearrangement joins TRBV29-1 to TRBJ2-4; the match to TRBD1 covers 8 bases. V shed 7 bases and J 13 bases; nucleotides not matched to a gene: 15. CDR1 and CDR2 from the germline V gene are SQVTM and ANQGSEA. This CDR3 has 13 residues. CDR3 DNA: TGCAGCGCCGGCGATTTAGGACAGGGCCCCCAGTACTTC. Amino acids: CSAGDLGQGPQYF.

The chain employs TRBV6-1 and TRBJ1-2; 9 positions agree with TRBD1. The ends lost 3 bases at V and 7 bases at J; junction bases unmatched: 3. Germline CDR1 and CDR2: MNHNS and SASEGT. The CDR3 has 13 residues. CDR3 sequence reads: CASSEGQGGGYTF. The CDR3, as DNA: TGTGCCAGCAGTGAGGGACAGGGTGGTGGCTACACCTTC.

The rearrangement uses TRBV19 and TRBJ1-1; D may be TRBD1 (6 bases). The CDR3 is 13 residues long. Per the germline V gene, CDR1 is LNHDA and CDR2 is SQIVND (reference sequence). V lost 6 bases, J lost 8 bases, and 16 bases lay in between. The CDR3 sequence: CASSPGGTYEAFF. CDR3 coding DNA: TGTGCCAGTAGCCCGGGGGGGACATACGAAGCTTTCTTT.

This clone was seen just once. The CDR3 DNA reads TGTGCCAGCAGCCCAGGCGGGAAGGGGGAAAAACTGTTTTTT. It encodes CASSPGGKGEKLFF. The chain joins TRBV7-6 to TRBJ1-4; TRBD1 is a possible D gene (5 bases). The germline V and J ends were trimmed by 5 bases and 8 bases, with 15 bases remaining between them. Germline lookup yields CDR1 SGHVS and CDR2 FNYEAQ. The CDR3 runs to 14 residues.

This clone was picked up a small number of times. The V call is TRBV5-6, the J call TRBJ2-5; D may be TRBD1 (5 bases). Germline assignment: CDR1 SGHDT and CDR2 YYEEEE. Deletions cut 4 bases from V and 3 bases from J, with 13 bases between. The CDR3 runs 14 residues. CDR3 region: CASSVDRLEETQYF. The CDR3 DNA reads as TGTGCCAGCAGCGTTGACAGACTGGAAGAGACCCAGTACTTC.

V gene TRBV4-1 combines with J gene TRBJ1-5; D is ambiguous. V lost 0 bases to trimming and J lost 7 bases, with 13 bases between them. The germline CDR1 and CDR2 sequences are MGHRA and YSYEKL. The CDR3 contains 15 residues. CDR3 region: CASSQDLVNRQPQHF. CDR3 coding DNA: TGCGCCAGCAGCCAAGATTTGGTCAATCGGCAGCCCCAGCATTTT.

The chain employs TRBV7-2 and TRBJ2-1; D perhaps matches TRBD2 (5 bases). The CDR3 is 12 amino acids. V lost 1 base, J lost 8 bases, and 6 bases lay in between. Looked up from germline, CDR1 is SGHTA and CDR2 is FQGNSA. CDR3 sequence reads: CASSLVGDEQFF. In DNA, the CDR3 is TGTGCCAGCAGCTTAGTGGGAGATGAGCAGTTCTTC.

The rearrangement joins TRBV21-1 to TRBJ1-6. TRBV21-1 is termed a pseudogene. The length of the CDR3 is 13 residues. CDR3 in amino acids: CASSPARGPPLHF. CDR3 DNA: TGTGCCAGCAGTCCGGCCCGGGGTCCACCCCTCCACTTT.

This clone came up a few times. The chain is built from TRBV4-3 and TRBJ2-1; 12 positions agree with TRBD2. From germline, CDR1 is LGHNA and CDR2 YSLEER. The CDR3 contains 18 residues. V was clipped by 0 bases and J by 10 bases; unmatched bases: 13. DNA for the CDR3: TGCGCCAGCAGCCAAGAGTTGCGACTAGCGGGGGATTTAGCCGAGCAGTTCTTC. Protein: CASSQELRLAGDLAEQFF.

This chain links TRBV9 with TRBJ2-2; 7 positions match TRBD2. The CDR3 covers 17 residues. The germline V gene has CDR1 SGDLS and CDR2 YYNGEE. J gave up 0 bases and V 4 bases, and 9 bases lay outside the gene matches. CDR3 protein: CASSRASGPPNTGELFF. The CDR3 DNA sequence: TGTGCCAGCAGCAGGGCTAGCGGCCCTCCGAACACCGGGGAGCTGTTTTTT.

V gene TRBV2 combines with J gene TRBJ1-5; D gene ambiguous. Trimming shortened V by 1 base and J by 1 base, and 8 bases separated the two germline ends. Germline V CDR1 and CDR2: SNHLY, FYNNEI. The CDR3 has 15 amino acids. CDR3 residues: CASSEGTTSNQPQHF. As DNA, the CDR3 is TGTGCCAGCAGTGAAGGCACAACCAGCAATCAGCCCCAGCATTTT.

This clone was counted once. V is TRBV10-2 and J is TRBJ2-6; D perhaps matches TRBD2 (5 bases). Trimming removed 2 bases from V and 1 base from J, with 12 bases in between. CDR1 is WSHSY, CDR2 SAAADI, per germline. The CDR3 loop spans 17 amino acids. CDR3 sequence: CASSEPGVGSGANVLTF. The CDR3 DNA is TGCGCCAGCAGTGAGCCCGGGGTGGGGTCTGGGGCCAACGTCCTGACTTTC.

In DNA form, the CDR3 reads TGTGCCAGCTCCGCACAGGGTGAAAACACTGAAGCTTTCTTT. Encoded protein: CASSAQGENTEAFF. The rearrangement uses TRBV6-4 and TRBJ1-1; a possible D gene is TRBD1 (6 bases). This CDR3 has 14 amino acids. Germline V gives CDR1 MRHNA, CDR2 SNTAGT. Trimming removed 8 bases from V and 2 bases from J, with 15 bases in between.

The chain joins TRBV29-1 to TRBJ1-2; the match to TRBD1 covers 10 bases. The CDR3 sequence is 13 residues long. Trimming took 6 bases from V and 3 from J; bases not matched to a gene: 4. CDR1 is SQVTM, CDR2 ANQGSEA, per germline. The DNA of the CDR3 is TGCAGCGTACGGACAGGGGGTGACTATGGCTACACCTTC. Its protein product is CSVRTGGDYGYTF. The variable domain in full, with the rest retrieved from reference TRBV29-1 and TRBJ1-2, is SAVISQKPSRDICQRGTSLTIQCQVDSQVTMMFWYRQQPGQSLTLIATANQGSEATYESGFVIDKFPISRPNLTFSTLTVSNMSPEDSSIYLCSVRTGGDYGYTFGSGTRLTVV.

This clone was counted between two and nine times. The CDR3 reads CASSLELNTGELFF. The CDR3 region has the DNA TGCGCCAGCAGCTTGGAACTGAACACCGGGGAGCTGTTTTTT. The chain carries TRBV5-1 and TRBJ2-2; D is unclear. The CDR3 consists of 14 residues. Germline CDR1 SGHRS, CDR2 YFSETQ. With 0 bases removed from V and 1 base from J, the gap between germline ends came to 4 bases.

This sequence joins TRBV6-1 and TRBJ2-7, with D hard to call. The CDR3 has 15 residues. The germline V gene encodes CDR1 MNHNS and CDR2 SASEGT. The V and J ends lost 1 base and 0 bases respectively, with 10 bases between them. CDR3 in DNA: TGTGCCAGCAGTGAAGGGGCAGCCAGCTCCTACGAGCAGTACTTC. This gives the protein CASSEGAASSYEQYF.

V usage is TRBV11-3 and J usage is TRBJ1-1; D is uncertain. Germline lookup yields CDR1 SGHNT and CDR2 YENEEA. The length of the CDR3 is 13 residues. Deletions cut 3 bases from V and 4 bases from J, with 9 bases between. CDR3 residues: CASSFPGSTEAFF. The CDR3 bases are TGTGCCAGCAGCTTCCCTGGCTCCACTGAAGCTTTCTTT.

The chain carries TRBV7-6 and TRBJ2-4; possibly TRBD2 for D (5 bases). Germline V lookup: CDR1 SGHVS, CDR2 FNYEAQ. V was pared by 2 bases and J by 10 bases, with 6 bases between. CDR3 length equals 11 residues. This CDR3 is CASSLRGIQYF. DNA of the CDR3: TGTGCCAGCAGCTTAAGAGGGATTCAGTACTTC.

The rearrangement uses TRBV5-1 and TRBJ2-5, with TRBD1 identical over 8 bases. The CDR3 spans 16 residues. Germline V gene lookup returns CDR1 SGHRS and CDR2 YFSETQ. After removal of 4 bases from V and 4 bases from J, the junction contained 12 bases not matched to a gene. For the CDR3, the DNA is TGCGCCAGCAGCGCGGGCCGACAGGGGTCCCGAGAGACCCAGTACTTC. Its translation is CASSAGRQGSRETQYF.

This chain connects TRBV10-1 to TRBJ2-2; 10 bases line up with TRBD2. The ends lost 3 bases at V and 0 bases at J; junction bases unmatched: 4. Germline lookup yields CDR1 WNHNN and CDR2 SYGVQD (reference sequence). The CDR3 has 17 residues. CDR3 loop: CASSEGAGGPNTGELFF. In DNA form, the CDR3 reads TGCGCCAGCAGTGAAGGAGCGGGGGGGCCGAACACCGGGGAGCTGTTTTTT.

CDR3 in DNA: TGTGCCAGCAGCTCGGGACTAGATCTCACAGATACGCAGTATTTT. Translating it yields CASSSGLDLTDTQYF. V usage is TRBV7-9 and J usage is TRBJ2-3; TRBD2 matches at 8 bases. The CDR3 totals 15 residues. The junction had 5 bases not matched to a gene; V was cut back by 4 bases and J by 2 bases. Germline V CDR1 and CDR2: SEHNR, FQNEAQ (reference sequence). The whole variable domain, filled in from reference TRBV7-9 and TRBJ2-3, reads DTGVSQNPRHKITKRGQNVTFRCDPISEHNRLYWYRQTLGQGPEFLTYFQNEAQLEKSRLLSDRFSAERPKGSFSTLEIQRTEQGDSAMYLCASSSGLDLTDTQYFGPGTRLTVL.

The CDR3 region is CASSEQDLGYGELFF. CDR3 sequence (DNA): TGTGCCAGTAGCGAACAGGACCTGGGGTACGGGGAGCTGTTTTTT. The chain recombines TRBV19 with TRBJ2-2; maybe TRBD1 (5 bases). Germline CDR1 and CDR2: LNHDA and SQIVND (reference sequence). V was cut by 6 bases and J by 7 bases, with 18 bases left in between. The CDR3 is 15 amino acids.

As DNA, the CDR3 is TGTGCCACCTCTCAGGGGGCGGAGGGCTACACCTTC. Translation gives CATSQGAEGYTF. The chain combines TRBV10-3 with TRBJ1-2; 8 bases align to TRBD1. CDR3 length: 12 residues. The junction had 9 bases not matched to a gene; V was cut back by 10 bases and J by 8 bases. Germline loops: CDR1 ENHRY, CDR2 SYGVKD.

This clone has only a few counts. The chain employs TRBV4-1 and TRBJ1-5; D uncertain. Germline assignment: CDR1 MGHRA and CDR2 YSYEKL. V lost 1 base and J lost 6, with 16 bases in between. This CDR3 region has 16 residues. The CDR3 region has the DNA TGCGCCAGCAGCCAAGTGGTCGCGAGGGAAGGTCAGCCCCAGCATTTT. Residues: CASSQVVAREGQPQHF.

This clone showed up just once. V gene TRBV7-9 combines with J gene TRBJ1-1; D call uncertain. The CDR3 runs 12 residues. Looked up from germline, CDR1 is SEHNR and CDR2 is FQNEAQ (reference sequence). V was trimmed by 5 bases and J by 5 bases, leaving 9 bases between them. The CDR3 is CASSRGGTEAFF. Written as DNA, the CDR3 is TGTGCCAGCAGCAGAGGTGGGACTGAAGCTTTCTTT.

The chain carries TRBV6-5 and TRBJ1-1; 9 nucleotides align to TRBD1. V dropped 6 bases and J dropped 5; count of bases not matched to a gene: 7. In germline, CDR1 is MNHEY, CDR2 SVGAGI. The CDR3 is 14 amino acids. The chain's CDR3 is CASRQPGQGTEAFF. CDR3 sequence (DNA): TGTGCCAGCAGGCAACCGGGACAGGGAACTGAAGCTTTCTTT.

The chain carries TRBV19 and TRBJ2-1; TRBD2 matches 8 bases. This CDR3 spans 16 amino acids. The V gene end was trimmed by 0 bases and the J gene end by 2 bases; junction bases not matched to a gene: 3. Germline values: CDR1 LNHDA, CDR2 SQIVND (reference sequence). The CDR3 bases are TGTGCCAGTAGTATAGAAGGTAGCGGGACCTACAATGAGCAGTTCTTC. Amino acid sequence: CASSIEGSGTYNEQFF.

The chain is built from TRBV21-1 and TRBJ2-2; no check of the table's D call, TRBD1, against the DNA was made. TRBV21-1 is a documented pseudogene. The CDR3 runs 17 residues. This chain's CDR3 is CASSKGNGGAGSGELFF. The CDR3 DNA sequence: TGTGCCAGCAGCAAAGGGAATGGTGGAGCAGGGTCCGGGGAGCTGTTTTTT.

The chain carries TRBV27 and TRBJ2-2; D is perhaps TRBD1 (6 bases). The CDR3 is 16 amino acids. Germline CDR1 MNHEY, CDR2 SMNVEV (reference sequence). V was clipped by 7 bases and J by 1 base, with 16 bases between them. The CDR3: CASTHPDRMNTGELFF. The CDR3 DNA follows: TGTGCCAGCACTCACCCCGACAGGATGAACACCGGGGAGCTGTTTTTT.

The chain combines TRBV12-2 with TRBJ1-2; TRBD1, as called in the table, went unchecked against the DNA. TRBV12-2 is classified as a pseudogene. The CDR3 sequence is 14 residues long. CDR3 in DNA: TGTGCAAGTCGCTTAGCACCCAGGGGATCTGGCTACACCTTC. It translates to CASRLAPRGSGYTF.